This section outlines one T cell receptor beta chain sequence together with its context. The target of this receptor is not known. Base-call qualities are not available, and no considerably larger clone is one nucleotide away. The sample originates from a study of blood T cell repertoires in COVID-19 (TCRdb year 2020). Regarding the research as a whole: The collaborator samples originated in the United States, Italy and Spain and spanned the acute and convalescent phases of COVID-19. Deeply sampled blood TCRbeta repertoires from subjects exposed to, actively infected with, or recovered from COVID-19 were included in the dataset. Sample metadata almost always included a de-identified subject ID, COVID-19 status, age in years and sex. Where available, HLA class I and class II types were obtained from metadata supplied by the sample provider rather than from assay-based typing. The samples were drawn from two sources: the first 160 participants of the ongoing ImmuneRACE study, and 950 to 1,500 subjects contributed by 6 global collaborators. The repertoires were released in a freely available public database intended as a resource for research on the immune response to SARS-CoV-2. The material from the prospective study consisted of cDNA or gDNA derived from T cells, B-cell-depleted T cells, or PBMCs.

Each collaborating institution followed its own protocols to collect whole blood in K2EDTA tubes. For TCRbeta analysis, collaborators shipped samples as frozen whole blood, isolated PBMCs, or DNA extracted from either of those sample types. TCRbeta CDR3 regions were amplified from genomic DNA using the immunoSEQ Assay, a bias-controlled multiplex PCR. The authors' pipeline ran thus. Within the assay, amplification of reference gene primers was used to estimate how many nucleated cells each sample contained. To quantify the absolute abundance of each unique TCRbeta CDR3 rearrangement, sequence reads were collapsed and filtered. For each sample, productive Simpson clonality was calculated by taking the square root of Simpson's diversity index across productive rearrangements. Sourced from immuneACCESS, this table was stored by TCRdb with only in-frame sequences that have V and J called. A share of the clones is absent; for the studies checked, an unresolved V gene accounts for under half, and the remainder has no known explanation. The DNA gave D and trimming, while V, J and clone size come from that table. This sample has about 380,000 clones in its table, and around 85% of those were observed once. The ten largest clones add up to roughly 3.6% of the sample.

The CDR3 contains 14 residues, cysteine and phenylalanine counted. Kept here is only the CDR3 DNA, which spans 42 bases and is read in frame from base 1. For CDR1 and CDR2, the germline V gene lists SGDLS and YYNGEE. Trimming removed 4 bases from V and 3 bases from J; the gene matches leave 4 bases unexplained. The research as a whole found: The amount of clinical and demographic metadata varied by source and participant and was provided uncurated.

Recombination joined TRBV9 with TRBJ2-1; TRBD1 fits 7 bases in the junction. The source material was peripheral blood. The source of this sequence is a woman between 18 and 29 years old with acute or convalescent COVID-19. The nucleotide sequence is TGTGCCAGCAGCCTCCGGGACAGCTACAATGAGCAGTTCTTC. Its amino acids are CASSLRDSYNEQFF.